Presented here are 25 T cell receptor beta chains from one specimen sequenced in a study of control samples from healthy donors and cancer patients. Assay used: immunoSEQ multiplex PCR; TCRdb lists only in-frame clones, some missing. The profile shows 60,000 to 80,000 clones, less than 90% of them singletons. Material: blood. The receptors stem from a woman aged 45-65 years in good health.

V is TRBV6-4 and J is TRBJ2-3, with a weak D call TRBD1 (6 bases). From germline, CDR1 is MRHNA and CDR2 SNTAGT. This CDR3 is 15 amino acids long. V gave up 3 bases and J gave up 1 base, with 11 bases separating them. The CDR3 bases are TGTGCCAGCAGTGAGATAGCAGGGGGCACAGATACGCAGTATTTT. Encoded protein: CASSEIAGGTDTQYF.

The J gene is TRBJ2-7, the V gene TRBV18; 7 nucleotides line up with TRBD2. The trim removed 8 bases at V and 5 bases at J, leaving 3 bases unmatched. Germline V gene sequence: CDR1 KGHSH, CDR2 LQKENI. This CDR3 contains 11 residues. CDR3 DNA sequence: TGTGCCAGCCAGGGAGGGGACGAGCAGTACTTC. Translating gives CASQGGDEQYF.

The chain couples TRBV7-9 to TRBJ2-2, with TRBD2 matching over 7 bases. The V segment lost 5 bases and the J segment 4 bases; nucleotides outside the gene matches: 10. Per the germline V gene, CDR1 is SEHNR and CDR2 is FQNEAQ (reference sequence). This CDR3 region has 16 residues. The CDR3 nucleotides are TGTGCCAGCAGCCCACCCGCGGGAGTGGGCACCGGGGAGCTGTTTTTT. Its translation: CASSPPAGVGTGELFF.

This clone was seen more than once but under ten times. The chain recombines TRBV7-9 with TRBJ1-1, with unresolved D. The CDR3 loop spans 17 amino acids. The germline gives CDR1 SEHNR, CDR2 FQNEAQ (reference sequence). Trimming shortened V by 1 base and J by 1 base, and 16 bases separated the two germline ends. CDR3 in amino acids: CASSLVVGASGNTEAFF. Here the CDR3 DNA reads TGTGCCAGCAGCTTAGTAGTTGGTGCCAGCGGGAACACTGAAGCTTTCTTT.

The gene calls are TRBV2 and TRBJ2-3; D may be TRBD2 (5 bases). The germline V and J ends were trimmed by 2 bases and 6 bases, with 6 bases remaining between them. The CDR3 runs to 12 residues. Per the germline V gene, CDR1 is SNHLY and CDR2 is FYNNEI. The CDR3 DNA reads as TGTGCCAGCAGTGAATCGGGGGATACGCAGTATTTT. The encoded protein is CASSESGDTQYF.

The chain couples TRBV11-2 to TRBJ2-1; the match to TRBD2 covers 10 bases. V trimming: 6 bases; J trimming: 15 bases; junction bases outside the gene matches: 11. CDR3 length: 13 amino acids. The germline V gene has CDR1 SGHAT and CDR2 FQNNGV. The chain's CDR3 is CASRPIAGGPGFF. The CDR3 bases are TGTGCCAGCAGACCAATAGCGGGAGGCCCCGGGTTCTTC.

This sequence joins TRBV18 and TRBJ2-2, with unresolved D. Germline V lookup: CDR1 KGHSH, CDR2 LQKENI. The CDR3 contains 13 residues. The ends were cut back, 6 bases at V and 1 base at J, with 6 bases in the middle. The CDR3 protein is CASSQRNTGELFF. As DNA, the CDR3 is TGTGCCAGCTCTCAAAGGAACACCGGGGAGCTGTTTTTT.

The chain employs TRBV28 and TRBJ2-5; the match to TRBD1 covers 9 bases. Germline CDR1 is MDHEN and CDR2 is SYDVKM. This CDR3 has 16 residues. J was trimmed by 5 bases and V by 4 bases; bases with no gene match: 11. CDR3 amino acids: CASSSRGTGRKETQYF. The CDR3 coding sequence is TGTGCCAGCAGTTCTAGAGGGACAGGGCGAAAGGAGACCCAGTACTTC.

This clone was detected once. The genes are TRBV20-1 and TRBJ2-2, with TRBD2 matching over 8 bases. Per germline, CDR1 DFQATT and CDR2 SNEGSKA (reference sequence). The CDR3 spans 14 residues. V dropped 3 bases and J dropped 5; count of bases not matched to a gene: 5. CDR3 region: CSASPGRGTGELFF. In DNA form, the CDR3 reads TGCAGTGCTAGTCCCGGGAGGGGGACCGGGGAGCTGTTTTTT.

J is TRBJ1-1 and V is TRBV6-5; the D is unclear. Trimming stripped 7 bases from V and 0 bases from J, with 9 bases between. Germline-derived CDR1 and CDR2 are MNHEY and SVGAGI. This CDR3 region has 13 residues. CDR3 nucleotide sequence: TGTGCCAGCACCAGGTCTATGAACACTGAAGCTTTCTTT. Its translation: CASTRSMNTEAFF.

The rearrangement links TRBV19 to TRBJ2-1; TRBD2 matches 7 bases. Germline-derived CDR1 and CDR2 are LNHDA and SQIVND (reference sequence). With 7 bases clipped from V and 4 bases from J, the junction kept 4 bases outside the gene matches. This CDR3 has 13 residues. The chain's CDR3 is CASTSGGYNEQFF. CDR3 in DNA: TGTGCCAGTACTAGCGGAGGATACAATGAGCAGTTCTTC.

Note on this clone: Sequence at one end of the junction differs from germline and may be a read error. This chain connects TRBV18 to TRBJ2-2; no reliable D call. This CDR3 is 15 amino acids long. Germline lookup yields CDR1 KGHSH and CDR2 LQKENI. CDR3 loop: CASSPSTTNAGELFF. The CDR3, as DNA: TGTGCCAGCTCACCATCTACCACGAACGCCGGGGAGCTGTTTTTT.

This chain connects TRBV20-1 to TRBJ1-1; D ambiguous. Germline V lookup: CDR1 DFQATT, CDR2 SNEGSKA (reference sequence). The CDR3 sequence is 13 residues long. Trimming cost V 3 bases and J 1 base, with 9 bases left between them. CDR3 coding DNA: TGCAGTGCTAGTCCCACACAGAACACTGAAGCTTTCTTT. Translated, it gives CSASPTQNTEAFF.

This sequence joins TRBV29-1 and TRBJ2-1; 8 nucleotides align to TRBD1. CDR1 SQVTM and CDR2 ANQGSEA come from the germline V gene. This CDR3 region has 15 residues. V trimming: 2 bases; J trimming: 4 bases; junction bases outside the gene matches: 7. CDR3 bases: TGCAGCGTTGAAAAACCAGGGGGCGCTTACAATGAGCAGTTCTTC. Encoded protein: CSVEKPGGAYNEQFF.

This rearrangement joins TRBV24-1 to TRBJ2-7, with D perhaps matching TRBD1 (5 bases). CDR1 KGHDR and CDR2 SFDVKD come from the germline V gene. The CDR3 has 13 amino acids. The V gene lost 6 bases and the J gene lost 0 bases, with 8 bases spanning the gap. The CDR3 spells CATSLQGSYEQYF. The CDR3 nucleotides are TGTGCCACCAGTCTCCAGGGCTCCTACGAGCAGTACTTC.

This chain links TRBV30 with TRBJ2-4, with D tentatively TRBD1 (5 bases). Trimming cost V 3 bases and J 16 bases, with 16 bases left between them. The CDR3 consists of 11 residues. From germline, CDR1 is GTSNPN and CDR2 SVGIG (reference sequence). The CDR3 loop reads CAWRDGRGRYF. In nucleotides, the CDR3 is TGTGCCTGGAGGGACGGTAGGGGCAGATACTTC.

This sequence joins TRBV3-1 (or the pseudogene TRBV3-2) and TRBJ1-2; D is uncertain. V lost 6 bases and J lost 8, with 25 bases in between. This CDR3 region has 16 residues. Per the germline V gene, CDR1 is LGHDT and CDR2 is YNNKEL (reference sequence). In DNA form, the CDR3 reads TGTGCCAGCAGACGTACTAACCGGGCCCACGCGGGAGGCTACACCTTC. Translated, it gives CASRRTNRAHAGGYTF.

This chain's CDR3 is CASNLPREGRETQYF. CDR3 DNA sequence: TGTGCCAGCAACCTGCCGCGGGAGGGCCGCGAGACCCAGTACTTC. The V gene is TRBV6-5, the J gene TRBJ2-5; TRBD2 matches at 9 bases. This CDR3 contains 15 residues. The germline CDR1 and CDR2 sequences are MNHEY and SVGAGI. V lost 7 bases and J lost 5; bases outside the gene matches: 11.

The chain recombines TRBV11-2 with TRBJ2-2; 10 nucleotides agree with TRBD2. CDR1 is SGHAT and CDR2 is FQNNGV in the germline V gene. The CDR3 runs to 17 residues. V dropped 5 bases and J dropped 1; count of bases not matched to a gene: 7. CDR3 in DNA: TGTGCCAGCAGCCGTCTAGCGGGAGTACGGAACACCGGGGAGCTGTTTTTT. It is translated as CASSRLAGVRNTGELFF.

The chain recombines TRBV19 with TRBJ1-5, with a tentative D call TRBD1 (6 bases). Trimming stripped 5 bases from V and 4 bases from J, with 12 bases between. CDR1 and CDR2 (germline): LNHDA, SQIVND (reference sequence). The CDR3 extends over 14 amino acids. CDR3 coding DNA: TGTGCCAGTAGTTGGGACACCGCAAATCAGCCCCAGCATTTT. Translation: CASSWDTANQPQHF.

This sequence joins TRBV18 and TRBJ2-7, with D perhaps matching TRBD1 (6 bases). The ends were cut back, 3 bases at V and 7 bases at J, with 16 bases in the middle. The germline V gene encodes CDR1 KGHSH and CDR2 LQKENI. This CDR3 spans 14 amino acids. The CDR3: CASSPGRGAKEQYF. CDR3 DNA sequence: TGTGCCAGCTCACCCGGCAGGGGAGCAAAAGAGCAGTACTTC.

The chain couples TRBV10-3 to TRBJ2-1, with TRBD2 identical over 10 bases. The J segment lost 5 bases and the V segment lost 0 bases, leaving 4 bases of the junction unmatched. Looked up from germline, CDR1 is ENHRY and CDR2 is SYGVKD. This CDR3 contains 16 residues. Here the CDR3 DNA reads TGTGCCATCAGTGAGTCCCTAGCGGGAGTTCACAATGAGCAGTTCTTC. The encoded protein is CAISESLAGVHNEQFF.

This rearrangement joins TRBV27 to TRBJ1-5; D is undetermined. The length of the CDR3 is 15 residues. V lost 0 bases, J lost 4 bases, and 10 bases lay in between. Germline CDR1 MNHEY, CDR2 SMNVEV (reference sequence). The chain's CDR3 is CASSLSGMGNQPQHF. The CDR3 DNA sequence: TGTGCCAGCAGTTTATCAGGGATGGGGAATCAGCCCCAGCATTTT.

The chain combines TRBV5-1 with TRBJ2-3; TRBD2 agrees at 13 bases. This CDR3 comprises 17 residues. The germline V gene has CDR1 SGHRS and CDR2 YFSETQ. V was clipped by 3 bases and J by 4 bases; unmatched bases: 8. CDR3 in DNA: TGCGCCAGCAGCTCCCGTCAACTAGCGGGAGGGCCAGATACGCAGTATTTT. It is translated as CASSSRQLAGGPDTQYF.

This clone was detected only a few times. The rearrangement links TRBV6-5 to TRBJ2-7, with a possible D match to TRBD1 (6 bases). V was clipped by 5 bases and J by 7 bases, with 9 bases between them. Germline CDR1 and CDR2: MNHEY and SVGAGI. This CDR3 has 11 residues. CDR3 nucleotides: TGTGCCAGCAGTCAAACAGGGGAGCAGTACTTC. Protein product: CASSQTGEQYF.